This T cell receptor (beta chain) appears in the sequencing data of a study of cytomegalovirus exposure and HLA in healthy donors. As regards this clone: Its antigen is unidentified.

The PCR had 60 Vbeta and 13 Jbeta primers. Some clones are missing from TCRdb's copy, which holds only in-frame ones; the method was immunoSEQ multiplex PCR. The sample records 150,000 to 200,000 clones, 75% to 80% being singletons. Study-wide results and limits: In all likelihood, a cluster of highly shared sequence variants was a sequencing artifact.

Germline V gene lookup returns CDR1 MDHEN and CDR2 SYDVKM. The CDR3 covers 15 residues. The V end lost 6 bases, the J end lost 1 base, and 15 bases lay between the germline ends. The sample taken for sequencing was PBMCs. The receptor comes from a man aged 50 to 59 in good health and CMV-seropositive. The chain uses TRBV28 and TRBJ1-1, with a tentative D call TRBD1 (6 bases). CDR3 region: CASSTEDRPNTEAFF. CDR3 DNA sequence: TGTGCCAGCAGCACCGAAGACAGGCCGAACACTGAAGCTTTCTTT.